This T cell receptor (beta chain) was found in a study of early T cells in non-severe SARS-CoV-2 infection. Study background: Chains stayed unpaired after sequencing of bulk RNA from unsorted whole blood. General observations from the study: VDJdb matching favored anti-spike CD8 responses, missing private and CD4 specificities.

This clonotype was counted ten times or more. Its antigen is not known. The library protocol tagged individual cDNA molecules with unique molecular identifiers. TCRdb called the 5' RACE reads again in MiXCR, with one record for every CDR3 protein. Here the sample spans about 26,000 distinct CDR3 sequences, approximately 4.1% being singletons. CDR3 length: 15 amino acids. Trimming cost V 2 bases and J 6 bases; bases outside gene matches: 8. Germline V gives CDR1 SGHVS, CDR2 FQNEAQ. This rearrangement joins TRBV7-8 to TRBJ2-7; 9 bases line up with TRBD2. The clonotype comes from an adult who was a healthcare worker with PCR-confirmed SARS-CoV-2 infection or an uninfected control (not recorded which). Specimen: whole blood. The CDR3 is CASSLLLGSGSEQYF. CDR3 DNA sequence: TGTGCCAGCAGCTTACTGTTAGGTAGCGGGAGCGAGCAGTACTTC.